This paragraph reports one T cell receptor (beta chain). This clonotype has ten or more counts. Its target antigen remains unknown. The input lacks base qualities; no much larger clone sits a single base away. Follow-up blood from HIV-infected patients was collected roughly three months, about 14 weeks, after antiretroviral therapy began. Since whole blood was used without any cell fractionation, the repertoire reflected all peripheral T cells in unsorted form. For RNA extraction, about 2.3 ml of peripheral blood was collected into Tempus tubes. Patients with febrile or AIDS-related illness, tumors, hepatitis B or C coinfection, immunomodulatory therapy, recent vaccination or treatment interruptions were excluded from enrollment. Residual genomic DNA was removed with the TURBO-DNase kit and globin mRNA was depleted with GLOBINclear. This entry is derived from a study of HIV-infected patients and healthy controls (dated by TCRdb to 2013 to 2014). Regarding the complete study: CD4 counts rose modestly but significantly in most of the 16 patients after three months of therapy, yet stayed below normal ranges. CD8 counts did not change consistently during early therapy, while the CD4:CD8 ratio increased slightly. An undetectable viral load was attained by 11 of 16 patients by the second bleed and by all patients after a further year of therapy. Overall T-cell lymphocytopenia was not observed in the patients, and no significant difference from controls was found in total CDR3 counts per chain. The study tested whether deep TCR repertoire sequencing of HIV patients' small blood samples could capture immune perturbation and reconstitution.

SuperScript III was used to reverse transcribe 500 ng RNA with primers targeting the alpha and beta constant regions. Separate alpha and beta chain libraries were generated by chain-specific third strand synthesis with multiplexing indices. To avoid primer bias, the protocol used one single primer pair to amplify every rearrangement within a chain, and the protocol also attached molecular barcodes to each cDNA molecule. Purified cDNA was ligated with T4 RNA Ligase 1 onto a 5' RACE adapter bearing a random hexamer and the SP2 sequencing primer site. With slow temperature ramps used to favor optimal annealing, second strand synthesis was primed from the SP2 site with Phusion polymerase. The 12-nucleotide barcode on each molecule comprised two random hexamer sequences, both introduced before amplification and concatenated. A brief initial PCR introduced P5 and P7 adapter elements together with a second index, and a 23-cycle amplification PCR using P5s and P7 primers was subsequently performed. The libraries went through around 26 PCR cycles in total, were quantified on a Qubit, were sized on a Bioanalyzer, and were diluted to 4 nM. Normalized libraries were sequenced on an Illumina MiSeq with 2 x 250 paired-end kits. Reverse transcription reactions were cleaned up on MinElute columns and eluted into 9.5 to 10 ul Tris-Cl. Adapter ligations ran for under 30 hours at 16 degrees C and were afterwards cleaned with AMPure XP beads at a 1:1 ratio. The authors' analysis ran thus. A modified Decombinator processed the demultiplexed FASTQ files and output V, J, insert and barcode information. Any sequence that shared a barcode yet differed from the dominant sequence was discarded as an error, and the number of original cDNA molecules was estimated by counting barcodes clustered at Levenshtein distance 3. For downstream analyses, the R packages ineq, vegan, igraph and RCytoscape were used, along with IMGT nomenclature and CDR3 definitions. V gene usage was calculated across distinct sequences, with every TCR tallied a single time to avoid skew from clonal expansion. Similarity networks connected unique CDR3 amino acid sequences within a donor whenever two sequences differed by a single Levenshtein edit. Published HIV-specific CDR3s (about 83 alpha, 700 to 900 beta) and CMV-specific CDR3s (around 13 alpha, a few hundred beta) were compiled and searched for in the repertoires. It was shown by random subsampling to size-matched repertoires that the decreased diversity of patients was not caused by their lower sequence numbers. TCRdb's own reprocessing of the public reads used fastp at Q25 and MiXCR and kept productive beta chains. Every distinct CDR3 protein forms one entry, paired with its most common genes and DNA. The V and J calls follow TCRdb's processing rather than the paper's. The sample profile shows more than 15,000 distinct CDR3 sequences; 8.5% to 9% of them were found once. The top ten constitute around 21% of the sample.

Overall study results and their limits: The apparent post-therapy recovery of the Gini index in HIV-infected patients was not reproduced in size-matched repertoire data. Processing was restricted to sixteen HIV-infected individuals, which the authors judged to be a major constraint on the generalizability of the findings. During therapy, HIV-associated CDR3s significantly decreased in frequency, while CMV-associated CDR3s did not change significantly, though most became more frequent. Eight alpha and eight beta V genes showed significantly different mean usage between HIV-infected patients and controls. MAIT cell alpha-chain CDR3s were found at high frequency in healthy controls but were severely depleted in HIV+ repertoires. Rare events from HIV-infected data received too much weight under size-matching, and comparisons were complicated by unequal numbers of distinct sequences between patients and controls. The study cohorts differed slightly in age and sex profile, but those differences did not account for the observed differences in diversity. Pairing of alpha and beta chains was not determined in the samples. Using whole blood restricted sequencing depth and prevented separating the dynamics of distinct T-cell subpopulations. HIV-infected repertoires showed significantly elevated mean Gini indices relative to controls, which possibly reflects oligoclonality. Donor HLA types were not determined in the study. Healthy controls shared more CDR3s between individuals than HIV+ patients, by Jaccard index and by count of highly shared sequences. Healthy control repertoires showed roughly threefold more distinct CDR3s and higher Shannon diversity than untreated HIV+ repertoires. Treated samples reflected only about 12 weeks of therapy, arguably too short to observe immune reconstitution given low adult thymic output.

The source was blood, collected during antiretroviral therapy. This clonotype was sampled from an adult with HIV infection.

The CDR3 protein is CASSLTGGLYEQFF. The nucleotides are TGTGCCAGCAGTTTAACAGGGGGCCTCTATGAGCAGTTCTTC. Recombination linked TRBV28 to TRBJ2-1; TRBD1 lines up with 9 middle nucleotides. CDR1 and CDR2 are drawn from the germline V gene: MDHEN, SYDVKM. V lost 2 bases and J lost 8 bases, and the count of bases not matched to a germline gene is 4. The CDR3 spans 14 residues, from the cysteine through the phenylalanine. Left in the record is the CDR3 DNA by itself, 42 bases read in frame from the first base.